Sequencing of this T cell receptor (beta chain) was carried out in a study of memory CD4+ T cells and cytomegalovirus serostatus. Study-wide results and limits: Repertoires predicted CMV serostatus with median bootstrapped AUC of about 0.95.

In the original analysis: Out-of-frame sequences were removed, leaving about 2,300,000 distinct TCRbeta sequences. Only in-frame clones appear in the TCRdb table, and some are missing; sequencing was by immunoSEQ multiplex PCR. That table is the source of V, J and clone size, and D and trimming were worked out from the DNA. There are tens of thousands of clones in the sample; over 80% occur only once, and approximately 0.43% lies in the top ten. The CDR3 sequence is 16 residues long. Germline V gene data show CDR1 as LNHDA and CDR2 as SQIVND (reference sequence). The V gene lost 5 bases and the J gene lost 0 bases, with 13 bases spanning the gap. For this clone: What it recognizes is unknown.

Single viable CD3+CD4+CD8-CD45RO+ cells were sorted as the memory CD4+ T cells. Material for sequencing was memory CD4+ T cells from blood. The chain has TRBV19 and TRBJ1-4; D perhaps matches TRBD1 (6 bases). The receptor's source is an adult in good health and CMV-seronegative. Here the CDR3 reads CASSPRQESTNEKLFF. In nucleotides, the CDR3 is TGTGCCAGTAGTCCGCGACAGGAATCAACTAATGAAAAACTGTTTTTT. Full variable domain (remainder filled in from reference TRBV19 and TRBJ1-4): DGGITQSPKYLFRKEGQNVTLSCEQNLNHDAMYWYRQDPGQGLRLIYYSQIVNDFQKGDIAEGYSVSREKKESFPLTVTSAQKNPTAFYLCASSPRQESTNEKLFFGSGTQLSVL.